This T cell receptor (beta chain) was recovered during a study of T-cell memory formation after mild COVID-19. Study-level points and caveats: Whereas later expanders leaned CD4+, clones contracting day 15 to 85 showed a balanced CD4/CD8 makeup. Among clones peaking at day 37 in the second wave, SARS-CoV-2 specificity remained unconfirmed.

About this clonotype itself: Its antigen is currently unknown.

Per germline, CDR1 SGHVS and CDR2 FNYEAQ. The V segment lost 3 bases and the J segment 6 bases; nucleotides outside the gene matches: 4. This CDR3 has 14 amino acids. MiXCR was run by TCRdb on the 5' RACE reads, yielding one entry per CDR3 protein. Here the sample spans fewer than 650,000 distinct CDR3 sequences, 20% to 25% being singletons. V is TRBV7-6 and J is TRBJ2-3, with TRBD1 identical over 9 bases. This clonotype was obtained from an adult woman who had mild COVID-19 (a few samples of this study predate the infection). Cell type and time point are not known. Material: PBMCs or a T cell subset sorted from them (not recorded which). The CDR3 nucleotides are TGTGCCAGCAGCTTGTCCGGGACAGGGGATACGCAGTATTTT. As protein: CASSLSGTGDTQYF.